These T cell receptor beta chains were read from a single sample in a study of esophageal squamous cell carcinoma tumors. TCRdb re-derived calls from the 5' RACE reads in MiXCR, one entry per CDR3 protein. Altogether roughly 5,000 distinct CDR3 sequences are present, approximately 23% being singletons, with the ten largest covering around 30%. What was sequenced was tumor tissue. The receptors were sampled from a man between 50 and 80 years old with esophageal squamous cell carcinoma. Both conserved end residues are part of each CDR3. The D gene is left open where the match is weak. Only some rows state a clone size, as once, few, many or a class for expanded clones.

CDR3,DNA,V,D,size,J
CASSSARSGANVLTF,TGTGCCAGCAGCTCCGCTAGATCTGGGGCCAACGTCCTGACTTTC,TRBV9,-,medium-sized,TRBJ2-6
CASSQGRDYGYTF,TGTGCCAGCAGTCAGGGGAGAGACTATGGCTACACCTTC,TRBV27,-,-,TRBJ1-2
CSARNRERGDGDTF,TGCAGTGCCCGAAACAGGGAAAGGGGCGATGGCGACACCTTC,TRBV20-1,-,few,TRBJ1-2
CSARPYNEQFF,TGCAGTGCTAGACCCTACAATGAGCAGTTCTTC,TRBV20-1,-,many,TRBJ2-1
CASRSPGQGTNQPQHF,TGTGCCAGTAGATCTCCGGGACAGGGGACCAATCAGCCCCAGCATTTT,TRBV19,TRBD1,-,TRBJ1-5
CASSQVASLGETQYF,TGTGCCAGCAGCCAAGTGGCCTCACTGGGGGAGACCCAGTACTTC,TRBV14,-,medium-sized,TRBJ2-5
CASSSFGVTSNYEQYF,TGTGCCAGCAGCTCTTTTGGGGTTACCTCTAACTACGAGCAGTACTTC,TRBV11-2,-,few,TRBJ2-7
CASSWTGEDQPQHF,TGTGCCAGCTCCTGGACAGGGGAAGATCAGCCCCAGCATTTT,TRBV6-5,TRBD1,few,TRBJ1-5
CASSFLRTGAGGNTIYF,TGTGCCAGCAGTTTTCTCCGGACAGGGGCGGGTGGAAACACCATATATTTT,TRBV28,TRBD1,many,TRBJ1-3
CASSFVQGGGYTF,TGTGCCAGCAGCTTTGTACAGGGTGGTGGCTACACCTTC,TRBV11-2,-,-,TRBJ1-2
CASSLGQGANIQYF,TGTGCCAGCAGTCTGGGACAGGGGGCGAACATTCAGTACTTC,TRBV27,TRBD1,medium-sized,TRBJ2-4
CASGDPGRYEQYF,TGTGCCAGCGGGGACCCCGGTCGCTACGAGCAGTACTTC,TRBV6-5,-,few,TRBJ2-7
CATSRVQGQENQPQHF,TGTGCCACCAGCAGAGTCCAGGGACAGGAAAATCAGCCCCAGCATTTT,TRBV15,TRBD1,many,TRBJ1-5
CASRLKFQGTSPLHF,TGTGCAAGTCGCTTAAAATTCCAGGGGACTTCACCCCTCCACTTT,TRBV12-2,-,-,TRBJ1-6
CSARESRVDTEAFF,TGCAGTGCTAGGGAGAGCCGGGTGGACACTGAAGCTTTCTTT,TRBV20-1,-,many,TRBJ1-1
CSGSRNTEAFF,TGCAGCGGATCACGGAACACTGAAGCTTTCTTT,TRBV29-1,-,medium-sized,TRBJ1-1
CASSLRQSGTSGGNEQFF,TGTGCCAGCAGTTTACGTCAATCCGGGACTAGCGGGGGCAATGAGCAGTTCTTC,TRBV27,TRBD2,-,TRBJ2-1
CASSYEARQGYEQYF,TGTGCCAGCAGCTACGAAGCGAGACAGGGCTACGAGCAGTACTTC,TRBV6-1,TRBD1,medium-sized,TRBJ2-7
CASSIAGVRGGEQFF,TGTGCCAGTAGTATAGCGGGGGTCAGGGGTGGCGAGCAGTTCTTC,TRBV19,-,-,TRBJ2-1
CASSPPMRGYGYTF,TGTGCCAGCAGTCCCCCCATGAGGGGGTATGGCTACACCTTC,TRBV6-5,-,-,TRBJ1-2
CASRGRGDNQPQHF,TGTGCCAGCAGGGGCAGGGGGGACAATCAGCCCCAGCATTTT,TRBV6-1,TRBD1,medium-sized,TRBJ1-5
CARHSSRGNQPQHF,TGTGCCAGGCATAGTTCCAGGGGGAATCAGCCCCAGCATTTT,TRBV27,TRBD1,few,TRBJ1-5
CASSPAGGDYNEQFF,TGTGCCAGCTCCCCGGCAGGGGGGGATTACAATGAGCAGTTCTTC,TRBV28,-,medium-sized,TRBJ2-1
CASRLLTGGGTEAFF,TGTGCCAGCCGCCTATTGACAGGAGGGGGCACTGAAGCTTTCTTT,TRBV28,-,once,TRBJ1-1
CASTPHSGSKETQYF,TGTGCCAGCACCCCCCATTCCGGCTCTAAAGAGACCCAGTACTTC,TRBV27,-,medium-sized,TRBJ2-5
CATQTDGSGNTIYF,TGTGCCACCCAAACCGACGGGTCTGGAAACACCATATATTTT,TRBV7-9,-,-,TRBJ1-3
CASSGLAGQNEQFF,TGTGCCAGCAGTGGACTAGCGGGGCAAAATGAGCAGTTCTTC,TRBV7-3,TRBD2,many,TRBJ2-1
CASSGIADSPLHF,TGTGCCAGCAGTGGAATCGCTGATTCACCCCTCCACTTT,TRBV6-1,-,few,TRBJ1-6